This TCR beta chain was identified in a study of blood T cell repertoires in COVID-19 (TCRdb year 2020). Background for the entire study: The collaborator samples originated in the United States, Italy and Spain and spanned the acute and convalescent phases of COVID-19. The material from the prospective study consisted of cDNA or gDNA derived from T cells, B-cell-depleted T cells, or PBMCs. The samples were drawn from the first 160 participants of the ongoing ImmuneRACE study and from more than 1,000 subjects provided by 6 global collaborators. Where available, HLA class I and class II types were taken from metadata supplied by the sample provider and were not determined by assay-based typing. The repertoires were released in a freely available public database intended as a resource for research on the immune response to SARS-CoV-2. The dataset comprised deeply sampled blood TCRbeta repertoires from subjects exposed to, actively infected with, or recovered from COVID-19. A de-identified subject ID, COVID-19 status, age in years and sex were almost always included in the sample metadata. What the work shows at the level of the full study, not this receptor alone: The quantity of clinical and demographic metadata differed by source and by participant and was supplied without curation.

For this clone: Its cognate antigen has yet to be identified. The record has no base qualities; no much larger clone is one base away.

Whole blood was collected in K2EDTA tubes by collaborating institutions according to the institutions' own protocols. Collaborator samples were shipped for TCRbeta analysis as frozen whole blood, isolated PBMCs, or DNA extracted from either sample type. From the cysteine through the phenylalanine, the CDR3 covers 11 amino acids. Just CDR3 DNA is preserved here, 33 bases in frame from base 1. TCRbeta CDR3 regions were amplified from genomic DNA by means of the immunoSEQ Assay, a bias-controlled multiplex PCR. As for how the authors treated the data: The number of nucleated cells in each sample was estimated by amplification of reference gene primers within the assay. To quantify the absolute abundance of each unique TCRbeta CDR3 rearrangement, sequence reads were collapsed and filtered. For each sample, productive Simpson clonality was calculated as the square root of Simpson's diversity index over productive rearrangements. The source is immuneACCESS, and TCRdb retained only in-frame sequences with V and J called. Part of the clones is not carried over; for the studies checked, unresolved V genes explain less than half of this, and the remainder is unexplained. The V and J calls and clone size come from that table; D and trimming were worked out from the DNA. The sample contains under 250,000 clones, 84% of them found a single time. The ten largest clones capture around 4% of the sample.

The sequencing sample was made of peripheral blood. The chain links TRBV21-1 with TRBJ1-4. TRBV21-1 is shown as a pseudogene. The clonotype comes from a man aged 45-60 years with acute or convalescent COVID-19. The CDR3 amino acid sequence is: CASSKWERRFF. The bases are TGTGCCAGCAGCAAATGGGAGAGGAGGTTTTTT.